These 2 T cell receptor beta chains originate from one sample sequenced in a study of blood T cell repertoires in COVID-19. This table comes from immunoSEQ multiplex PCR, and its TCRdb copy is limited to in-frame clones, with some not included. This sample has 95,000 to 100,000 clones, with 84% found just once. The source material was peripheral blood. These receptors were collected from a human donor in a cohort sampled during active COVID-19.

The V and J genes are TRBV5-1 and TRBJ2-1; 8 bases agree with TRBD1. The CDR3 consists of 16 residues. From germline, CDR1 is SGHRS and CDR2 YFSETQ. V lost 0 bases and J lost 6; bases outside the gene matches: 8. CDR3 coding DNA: TGCGCCAGCAGCTTGGCCTGGACAGGGAGTAGCAATGAGCAGTTCTTC. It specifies CASSLAWTGSSNEQFF.

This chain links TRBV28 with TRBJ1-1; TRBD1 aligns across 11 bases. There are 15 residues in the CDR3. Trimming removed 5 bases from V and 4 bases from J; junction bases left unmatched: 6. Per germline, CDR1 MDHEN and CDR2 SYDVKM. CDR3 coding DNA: TGTGCCAGCAGTCCCCTTGGACAGGGGGCCACTGAAGCTTTCTTT. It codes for CASSPLGQGATEAFF.